Presented here are 29 T cell receptor beta chains from one specimen sequenced in a study of T cell repertoires in cytomegalovirus infection. Each CDR3 protein gets one entry after TCRdb re-called the reads with MiXCR. Of fewer than 350,000 distinct CDR3 sequences in the sample, over 7.5% are singletons; the top ten hold around 4%. Source material: PBMCs. The source is a human donor in good health (CMV status not recorded). Some clones in this sample may be carry-over from other donors' samples.

The chain combines TRBV10-3 with TRBJ1-4, with D possibly matching TRBD1 (6 bases). V was cut by 10 bases and J by 7 bases, with 19 bases left in between. CDR1 is ENHRY, CDR2 SYGVKD, per germline. This CDR3 comprises 14 residues. The CDR3 nucleotides are TGTGCCACCTATCCGACGACAGGTGGTGAAAAACTGTTTTTT. Residues: CATYPTTGGEKLFF.

There are many counts of this clonotype. V usage is TRBV7-2 and J usage is TRBJ2-7; the match to TRBD2 covers 7 bases. CDR1 and CDR2 from the germline V gene are SGHTA and FQGNSA. The CDR3 totals 15 residues. Trimming at V came to 5 bases and at J to 4 bases, leaving 11 bases not matched to a gene. CDR3 nucleotides: TGTGCCAGCAGCCCCCGTGGGGGGGAAATTTACGAGCAGTACTTC. It specifies CASSPRGGEIYEQYF.

This rearrangement joins TRBV4-3 to TRBJ2-1; D might be TRBD1 (6 bases). Germline-derived CDR1 and CDR2 are LGHNA and YSLEER. The CDR3 spans 15 residues. Trimming left V 4 bases short and J 1 base short, with 11 bases between. Here the CDR3 reads CASSPDSGSYNEQFF. CDR3 coding DNA: TGCGCCAGCAGCCCGGACAGTGGGTCCTACAATGAGCAGTTCTTC.

The J gene is TRBJ1-5, the V gene TRBV2; no definite D call. CDR3 length equals 14 residues. Per the germline V gene, CDR1 is SNHLY and CDR2 is FYNNEI. With 0 bases removed from V and 6 bases from J, the gap between germline ends came to 9 bases. The CDR3 protein is CASSEALQVQPQHF. The DNA of the CDR3 is TGTGCCAGCAGTGAAGCGCTTCAAGTTCAGCCCCAGCATTTT.

This clonotype has more than one count but fewer than ten. The V and J genes are TRBV6-6 and TRBJ2-3; tentatively, D is TRBD1 or TRBD2 (6 bases each). V was trimmed by 0 bases and J by 5 bases, leaving 15 bases between them. This CDR3 contains 16 residues. From germline, CDR1 is MNHNY and CDR2 SVGAGI (reference sequence). CDR3 nucleotide sequence: TGTGCCAGCAGTTACTCGGGACTTACCAGGGGAGATACGCAGTATTTT. This sequence encodes CASSYSGLTRGDTQYF.

On this clonotype: This may be a read error, as it is one base from a much larger clone. The chain employs TRBV7-6 and TRBJ1-6, with D perhaps matching TRBD1 (6 bases). Germline values: CDR1 SGHVS, CDR2 FNYEAQ. The CDR3 is 14 amino acids. V was trimmed by 5 bases and J by 7 bases, leaving 12 bases between them. The CDR3 DNA follows: TGTGCCAGCAGCCGGGACAAGGAAAATTCACCCCTCCACTTT. Translation gives CASSRDKENSPLHF.

The rearrangement uses TRBV6-5 and TRBJ1-1; TRBD1 might be the D (6 bases). The germline V gene has CDR1 MNHEY and CDR2 SVGAGI. The CDR3 totals 16 residues. V shed 2 bases and J shed 1 base, with 14 bases lying between them. The DNA of the CDR3 is TGTGCCAGCAGTTACGCAACCCCGACAGGGAACACTGAAGCTTTCTTT. Translation: CASSYATPTGNTEAFF.

This chain connects TRBV4-2 to TRBJ1-2; D gene unclear. V lost 4 bases to trimming and J lost 8 bases, with 11 bases between them. CDR1 and CDR2 from the germline V gene are LGHNA and YNFKEQ. This CDR3 contains 12 residues. The chain's CDR3 is CASSPAGRGYTF. In DNA form, the CDR3 reads TGTGCCAGCAGCCCGGCGGGCAGGGGCTACACCTTC.

This rearrangement joins TRBV20-1 to TRBJ2-3, with 7 bases that match TRBD1. Germline CDR1 is DFQATT and CDR2 is SNEGSKA (reference sequence). There are 14 residues in the CDR3. Unmatched junction bases numbered 0, after V lost 0 bases and J lost 0 bases. DNA of the CDR3: TGCAGTGCTAGAGAGACAGGGAGCACAGATACGCAGTATTTT. Encoded protein: CSARETGSTDTQYF.

This clonotype has a handful of counts. The V call is TRBV28, the J call TRBJ2-1; TRBD2 matches at 11 bases. Trimming at V came to 6 bases and at J to 4 bases, leaving 5 bases not matched to a gene. This CDR3 region has 15 residues. Germline values: CDR1 MDHEN, CDR2 SYDVKM. The CDR3 is CASRLLAGVYNEQFF. The CDR3 coding sequence is TGTGCCAGCAGGCTACTAGCGGGGGTATACAATGAGCAGTTCTTC.

This clonotype was observed at least ten times. V usage is TRBV5-1 and J usage is TRBJ2-1; D tentatively reads TRBD1 or TRBD2 (6 bases each). The CDR3 extends over 15 amino acids. Germline V lookup: CDR1 SGHRS, CDR2 YFSETQ. The V gene lost 3 bases and the J gene lost 0 bases, with 10 bases spanning the gap. In nucleotides, the CDR3 is TGCGCCAGCAGCTCCGAGGGGGGCTCCTACAATGAGCAGTTCTTC. It specifies CASSSEGGSYNEQFF.

The table lists this clonotype with many counts. The rearrangement joins TRBV3-1 to TRBJ1-4; 7 bases fit TRBD1. The germline V gene encodes CDR1 LGHDT and CDR2 YNNKEL (reference sequence). Trimming took 0 bases from V and 8 from J; bases not matched to a gene: 9. The CDR3 has 16 amino acids. CDR3 region: CASSQDPRQGGEKLFF. In nucleotides, the CDR3 is TGTGCCAGCAGCCAAGACCCTCGACAGGGCGGAGAAAAACTGTTTTTT.

The rearrangement joins TRBV7-2 to TRBJ2-1; no firm D call. The germline V gene has CDR1 SGHTA and CDR2 FQGNSA. V was cut by 1 base and J by 5 bases, with 9 bases left in between. This CDR3 is built from 14 residues. CDR3 sequence: CASSLGLPNNEQFF. CDR3 sequence (DNA): TGTGCCAGCAGCTTAGGCTTACCCAACAATGAGCAGTTCTTC.

This clonotype was seen ten or more times. The CDR3 nucleotides read TGTGCCAGCAGCAAAACTCGGGGCACAGATACGCAGTATTTT. It codes for CASSKTRGTDTQYF. V is TRBV11-2 and J is TRBJ2-3; no definite D call. Germline loops: CDR1 SGHAT, CDR2 FQNNGV. CDR3 length: 14 amino acids. V was pared by 5 bases and J by 1 base, with 10 bases between.

This clonotype has just a few counts. The rearrangement joins TRBV7-2 to TRBJ2-3, with D tentatively TRBD1 or TRBD2 (5 bases each). The length of the CDR3 is 15 residues. Germline CDR1 is SGHTA and CDR2 is FQGNSA. V was shortened by 7 bases and J by 3 bases, with 17 bases between the two germline ends. The CDR3 nucleotides are TGTGCCAGCAACGGTGGGCCAGGGAGTACAGATACGCAGTATTTT. The encoded protein is CASNGGPGSTDTQYF.

The V call is TRBV6-1, the J call TRBJ1-2, with D hard to call. With 0 bases removed from V and 5 bases from J, the gap between germline ends came to 10 bases. From germline, CDR1 is MNHNS and CDR2 SASEGT. The CDR3 extends over 14 amino acids. The CDR3, as DNA: TGTGCCAGCAGTGAAGCGAATGGAGGTTATGGCTACACCTTC. Amino acid sequence: CASSEANGGYGYTF.

This clonotype was recorded many times. The CDR3: CASSLNTLMEGYTF. For the CDR3, the DNA is TGTGCCAGCAGCTTAAACACTCTAATGGAAGGCTACACCTTC. This rearrangement joins TRBV7-3 to TRBJ1-2; D remains ambiguous. The CDR3 contains 14 residues. V was clipped by 1 base and J by 8 bases, with 14 bases between them. CDR1 and CDR2 (germline): SGHTA, FQGTGA.

This clonotype appeared once. The chain combines TRBV7-3 with TRBJ2-5; D might be TRBD2 (6 bases). V lost 0 bases to trimming and J lost 5 bases, with 13 bases between them. Germline CDR1 and CDR2: SGHTA and FQGTGA. There are 15 residues in the CDR3. CDR3 sequence reads: CASSLTPGAGETQYF. CDR3 DNA: TGTGCCAGCAGCTTAACGCCGGGAGCGGGTGAGACCCAGTACTTC. Full variable domain (rest looked up from reference TRBV7-3 and TRBJ2-5): GAGVSQTPSNKVTEKGKYVELRCDPISGHTALYWYRQSLGQGPEFLIYFQGTGAADDSGLPNDRFFAVRPEGSVSTLKIQRTERGDSAVYLCASSLTPGAGETQYFGPGTRLLVL.

This clonotype was counted many times. The chain carries TRBV7-2 and TRBJ1-2, with D uncertain. Trimming cost V 4 bases and J 1 base, with 7 bases left between them. Germline V gives CDR1 SGHTA, CDR2 FQGNSA. This CDR3 region has 13 residues. The CDR3 sequence is CASSSPLNYGYTF. DNA for the CDR3: TGTGCCAGCAGCTCCCCACTTAACTATGGCTACACCTTC.

This clonotype was seen only a few times. The chain recombines TRBV7-9 with TRBJ1-2; possibly TRBD1 for D (5 bases). CDR3 length equals 13 residues. The V end lost 2 bases, the J end lost 3 bases, and 7 bases lay between the germline ends. Germline assignment: CDR1 SEHNR and CDR2 FQNEAQ (reference sequence). Here the CDR3 DNA reads TGTGCCAGCAGCTTAACGACAGACTATGGCTACACCTTC. Its protein product is CASSLTTDYGYTF.

This clonotype has a handful of counts. The chain combines TRBV12-5 with TRBJ2-5; D unclear. Germline V gene sequence: CDR1 LGHNT, CDR2 FRNRAP. V was shortened by 6 bases and J by 5 bases, with 13 bases between the two germline ends. The CDR3 is made up of 13 amino acids. The CDR3 sequence is CASGLTRFETQYF. In DNA form, the CDR3 reads TGTGCTAGTGGCCTGACCAGGTTTGAGACCCAGTACTTC.

There are a few counts of this clonotype. The V call is TRBV4-3, the J call TRBJ2-5, with D unclear. With 0 bases removed from V and 9 bases from J, the gap between germline ends came to 17 bases. Germline CDR1 and CDR2: LGHNA and YSLEER. The CDR3 contains 15 residues. Here the CDR3 DNA reads TGCGCCAGCAGCCAAGAACTCTACGAACTCCAGGCCCAGTACTTC. This translates into CASSQELYELQAQYF.

The sample holds many counts of this clonotype. The V gene is TRBV6-2 or TRBV6-3, the J gene TRBJ2-1, with TRBD1 matching over 8 bases. The CDR3 has 15 residues. Per germline, CDR1 MNHEY and CDR2 SVGEGT. V shed 6 bases, J shed 5 bases, and the junction held 9 bases outside the gene matches. The CDR3 protein is CASRTTGTGNNEQFF. Here the CDR3 DNA reads TGTGCCAGCAGAACTACCGGGACAGGTAACAATGAGCAGTTCTTC.

The sample holds many counts of this clonotype. The rearrangement joins TRBV6-2 or TRBV6-3 to TRBJ2-3, with D unclear. CDR1 MNHEY and CDR2 SVGEGT come from the germline V gene. V shed 0 bases and J shed 4 bases, with 5 bases lying between them. The CDR3 has 13 amino acids. As DNA, the CDR3 is TGTGCCAGCAGTTACTCGGCAGCAGATACGCAGTATTTT. It encodes CASSYSAADTQYF.

This clonotype appeared many times. The CDR3 nucleotides are TGTGCCAGCAGCTTGATTCCGAGAGCCTCCTACGAGCAGTACTTC. Translating gives CASSLIPRASYEQYF. The chain links TRBV7-8 to TRBJ2-7; no clear D gene. Germline CDR1 and CDR2: SGHVS and FQNEAQ. This CDR3 spans 15 amino acids. Trimming removed 3 bases at V and 0 bases at J, with 12 bases between.

This clonotype was counted only a few times. The gene calls are TRBV28 and TRBJ1-2; 10 bases are shared with TRBD1. Germline lookup yields CDR1 MDHEN and CDR2 SYDVKM. This CDR3 is built from 16 residues. Trimming at V came to 7 bases and at J to 2 bases, leaving 10 bases not matched to a gene. The DNA for the CDR3 is TGTGCCAGCACCACGGGGGGACAGGGGATGAACTATGGCTACACCTTC. Amino acid sequence: CASTTGGQGMNYGYTF.

This clonotype was found many times. This rearrangement joins TRBV6-1 to TRBJ2-1, with D unresolved. This CDR3 spans 12 amino acids. Trimming removed 6 bases at V and 9 bases at J, with 12 bases between. Germline V gives CDR1 MNHNS, CDR2 SASEGT. This CDR3 reads CASSRLGSEQFF. The CDR3 coding sequence is TGTGCCAGCAGCCGCCTAGGATCTGAGCAGTTCTTC.

The table lists this clonotype with many counts. The chain joins TRBV19 to TRBJ1-1, with 9 bases lining up with TRBD1. The CDR3 spans 15 residues. The trim removed 5 bases at V and 0 bases at J, leaving 4 bases unmatched. CDR1 LNHDA and CDR2 SQIVND come from the germline V gene (reference sequence). Here the CDR3 reads CASSLQGALNTEAFF. The CDR3 DNA reads as TGTGCCAGTAGTTTACAGGGGGCTTTGAACACTGAAGCTTTCTTT. The full variable domain, in which reference TRBV19 and TRBJ1-1 provide the parts outside the CDR3, is DGGITQSPKYLFRKEGQNVTLSCEQNLNHDAMYWYRQDPGQGLRLIYYSQIVNDFQKGDIAEGYSVSREKKESFPLTVTSAQKNPTAFYLCASSLQGALNTEAFFGQGTRLTVV.

The chain links TRBV29-1 to TRBJ2-2; D unclear. CDR1 SQVTM and CDR2 ANQGSEA come from the germline V gene. CDR3 length: 13 amino acids. Trimming removed 0 bases at V and 5 bases at J, with 7 bases between. The CDR3, as DNA: TGCAGCGTTGAAGATCCCCCAACCGGGGAGCTGTTTTTT. Amino acid sequence: CSVEDPPTGELFF.